The 24 T cell receptor beta chains reported below all come from one sample, sequenced in a study of T cells in Graves' hyperthyroidism and ophthalmopathy. What was amplified from RNA transcripts were TCR beta CDR3 regions. Using the HTBI primer set, a first-round RT-PCR was run on the TCR CDR3. TCRdb re-called the multiplex PCR reads through MiXCR, storing one row per CDR3 protein. This sample carries roughly 630,000 distinct CDR3 sequences, about a sixth of them seen once, and the ten largest clones take under 8%. Sequencing used blood. The source is a woman between 25 and 40 years old with Graves' hyperthyroidism.

The chain couples TRBV6-2 or TRBV6-3 to TRBJ2-7; no definite D call. V was shortened by 3 bases and J by 4 bases, with 7 bases between the two germline ends. CDR3 size: 12 residues. The germline gives CDR1 MNHEY, CDR2 SVGEGT. The CDR3 DNA sequence: TGTGCCAGCAGTTATTGGATTTACGAGCAGTACTTC. Translation gives CASSYWIYEQYF.

This clonotype was counted many times. The chain joins TRBV6-6 to TRBJ2-3, with TRBD2 matching over 13 bases. Trimming removed 2 bases from V and 0 bases from J; junction bases left unmatched: 8. This CDR3 is built from 19 residues. Germline V lookup: CDR1 MNHNY, CDR2 SVGAGI (reference sequence). The CDR3 sequence: CASSYLGLAGRASTDTQYF. The CDR3 DNA reads TGTGCCAGCAGTTACCTGGGACTAGCGGGACGGGCTAGCACAGATACGCAGTATTTT.

The chain joins TRBV20-1 to TRBJ2-2; 9 nucleotides align to TRBD1. The V and J ends lost 3 bases and 6 bases, in that order; junction bases with no gene match: 11. In germline, CDR1 is DFQATT, CDR2 SNEGSKA (reference sequence). The CDR3 loop spans 16 amino acids. DNA of the CDR3: TGCAGTGCTAGTAAACTCGCGGGACAGGGCGCCGGGGAGCTGTTTTTT. Translation gives CSASKLAGQGAGELFF.

The sample holds many counts of this clonotype. The rearrangement joins TRBV2 to TRBJ2-7, with 7 bases matching TRBD2. Germline V lookup: CDR1 SNHLY, CDR2 FYNNEI. The CDR3 contains 16 residues. Losses at the gene ends were 6 bases for V and 3 bases for J; bases not matched to a gene: 14. The CDR3 protein is CASSELGGGIYYEQYF. CDR3 DNA: TGTGCCAGCAGCGAACTGGGGGGGGGAATTTACTACGAGCAGTACTTC.

This clonotype showed up many times. This chain joins TRBV20-1 and TRBJ1-1; D might be TRBD1 (6 bases). Trimming pared 0 bases from V and 4 bases from J, leaving 18 bases between. Germline loops: CDR1 DFQATT, CDR2 SNEGSKA (reference sequence). The CDR3 has 16 residues. CDR3 loop: CSARDTTWGLVTEAFF. As DNA, the CDR3 is TGCAGTGCTAGAGACACTACTTGGGGGCTAGTCACTGAAGCTTTCTTT.

This chain links TRBV18 with TRBJ2-6; possibly TRBD2 for D (5 bases). Germline values: CDR1 KGHSH, CDR2 LQKENI. The V and J ends lost 8 bases and 3 bases respectively, with 14 bases between them. The CDR3 has 15 amino acids. For the CDR3, the DNA is TGTGCCAGCGCAGCGGATCGGGGTGGGGCCAACGTCCTGACTTTC. It is translated as CASAADRGGANVLTF.

This clonotype came up many times. The chain links TRBV10-3 to TRBJ2-7; 10 bases agree with TRBD1. Germline values: CDR1 ENHRY, CDR2 SYGVKD. The CDR3 totals 17 residues. Trimming removed 4 bases from V and 5 bases from J; junction bases left unmatched: 14. CDR3 loop: CAISGRSTGTGDNEQYF. Here the CDR3 DNA reads TGTGCCATCAGTGGACGAAGTACCGGGACAGGGGACAACGAGCAGTACTTC.

The sample holds a few counts of this clonotype. V gene TRBV19 combines with J gene TRBJ1-2; D gene unclear. CDR3 length: 14 amino acids. Trimming took off 1 base at V and 4 bases at J, with 10 bases between the two ends. Germline values: CDR1 LNHDA, CDR2 SQIVND (reference sequence). The CDR3, as DNA: TGTGCCAGTAGTATAGGGCTGGGAGGCTATGGCTACACCTTC. Translated: CASSIGLGGYGYTF.

The sample holds many counts of this clonotype. This chain uses TRBV6-1 with TRBJ1-2, with D possibly matching TRBD1 (6 bases). The germline gives CDR1 MNHNS, CDR2 SASEGT. With 5 bases removed from V and 5 bases from J, the gap between germline ends came to 12 bases. CDR3 size: 13 residues. The CDR3 region is CASSKQGAYGYTF. The CDR3 nucleotides are TGTGCCAGCAGTAAACAGGGAGCATATGGCTACACCTTC.

This clonotype was counted only a few times. This rearrangement joins TRBV10-3 to TRBJ1-2, with D perhaps TRBD1 (5 bases). Germline CDR1 and CDR2: ENHRY and SYGVKD. Between the trimmed V and J ends, which lost 4 bases and 5 bases, there was a span of 5 bases. This CDR3 is 11 amino acids long. The CDR3 region is CAISGQYGYTF. The CDR3 DNA is TGTGCCATCAGTGGACAGTATGGCTACACCTTC.

There are a few counts of this clonotype. This rearrangement joins TRBV12-3 or TRBV12-4 to TRBJ1-5, with 11 nucleotides matching TRBD1. The V and J ends lost 7 bases and 7 bases, in that order; junction bases with no gene match: 12. CDR3 size: 16 residues. In DNA, the CDR3 is TGTGCCAGCACCTTAAGGACAGGGGGCGCGGAACAGCCCCAGCATTTT. Encoded protein: CASTLRTGGAEQPQHF.

The chain combines TRBV20-1 with TRBJ2-3, with D possibly being TRBD1 or TRBD2 (6 bases each). V dropped 5 bases and J dropped 1 base, with 10 bases sitting between them. The V gene's germline CDR1 is DFQATT and CDR2 SNEGSKA (reference sequence). The CDR3 runs 13 residues. The CDR3 protein is CSAAGGGTDTQYF. CDR3 DNA: TGCAGTGCTGCCGGGGGCGGCACAGATACGCAGTATTTT.

The V call is TRBV9, the J call TRBJ2-7; the D gene is possibly TRBD1 (6 bases). Germline V gene sequence: CDR1 SGDLS, CDR2 YYNGEE. Trimming cost V 4 bases and J 6 bases, with 17 bases left between them. This CDR3 region has 14 residues. CDR3 in amino acids: CASSQGPLNPEQYF. The DNA of the CDR3 is TGTGCCAGCAGCCAGGGGCCCTTAAATCCCGAGCAGTACTTC.

This clonotype occurred many times. The chain combines TRBV18 with TRBJ1-3; no clear D. V was shortened by 2 bases and J by 3 bases, with 11 bases between the two germline ends. The V gene's germline CDR1 is KGHSH and CDR2 LQKENI. The CDR3 runs to 15 residues. This CDR3 is CASSPEGESGNTIYF. The CDR3 DNA reads as TGTGCCAGCTCACCAGAGGGTGAAAGTGGAAACACCATATATTTT.

The chain employs TRBV10-3 and TRBJ2-1; tentatively, D is TRBD1 (6 bases). Judging by the DNA end, TRBJ2-7 fits better; the J call may be wrong. The CDR3 consists of 12 residues. CDR1 is ENHRY and CDR2 is SYGVKD in the germline V gene. CDR3 protein: CAISQDSNEQYF. CDR3 in DNA: TGTGCCATCAGCCAGGACAGCAATGAGCAGTACTTC.

V usage is TRBV28 and J usage is TRBJ2-7; D ambiguous. CDR1 is MDHEN, CDR2 SYDVKM, per germline. There are 15 residues in the CDR3. The V and J ends lost 2 bases and 2 bases respectively, with 13 bases between them. CDR3 nucleotides: TGTGCCAGCAGTTTAGTTAAGGCGGTGGCCTACGAGCAGTACTTC. This sequence encodes CASSLVKAVAYEQYF.

The sample holds a few counts of this clonotype. This chain uses TRBV5-8 with TRBJ1-5; the match to TRBD1 covers 7 bases. The CDR3 totals 15 residues. CDR1 SGHTS and CDR2 YDEGEE come from the germline V gene. V gave up 4 bases and J gave up 7 bases; unmatched junction bases: 11. The CDR3 nucleotides read TGTGCCAGCAGCGATGCAGGGGGACGTTCGCAGCCCCAGCATTTT. Protein: CASSDAGGRSQPQHF.

The chain recombines TRBV19 with TRBJ2-3; D is possibly TRBD1 (6 bases). Germline lookup yields CDR1 LNHDA and CDR2 SQIVND (reference sequence). With 5 bases removed from V and 2 bases from J, the gap between germline ends came to 14 bases. The CDR3 sequence is 15 residues long. Here the CDR3 DNA reads TGTGCCAGTAGTGGTGGACAGAGAAACACAGATACGCAGTATTTT. Translating gives CASSGGQRNTDTQYF.

This clonotype was counted a few times. The gene calls are TRBV10-2 and TRBJ2-7; D is undetermined. CDR1 is WSHSY, CDR2 SAAADI, per germline. V lost 7 bases to trimming and J lost 5 bases, with 9 bases between them. The CDR3 runs 11 residues. The CDR3 spells CASTLADEQYF. The CDR3 DNA sequence: TGCGCCAGCACTTTAGCAGACGAGCAGTACTTC.

This clonotype was detected many times. This chain links TRBV5-5 with TRBJ1-1, with unresolved D. Between the trimmed V and J ends, which lost 2 bases and 2 bases, there was a span of 7 bases. This CDR3 is built from 13 residues. Per the germline V gene, CDR1 is SGHKS and CDR2 is YYEKEE (reference sequence). The CDR3 sequence: CASSFHRNTEAFF. The CDR3 DNA sequence: TGTGCCAGCAGCTTCCACAGAAACACTGAAGCTTTCTTT.

The chain combines TRBV11-2 with TRBJ2-7; a possible D gene is TRBD2 (6 bases). This CDR3 comprises 14 residues. The V end lost 8 bases, the J end lost 0 bases, and 14 bases lay between the germline ends. Per germline, CDR1 SGHAT and CDR2 FQNNGV. The CDR3 coding sequence is TGTGCCAGCTCTTTCCGGGAGCCCTCCTACGAGCAGTACTTC. Amino acid sequence: CASSFREPSYEQYF.

This chain joins TRBV19 and TRBJ2-1; D is ambiguous. With 0 bases removed from V and 3 bases from J, the gap between germline ends came to 15 bases. CDR1 and CDR2 from the germline V gene are LNHDA and SQIVND (reference sequence). CDR3 size: 17 residues. The CDR3 is CASSIDSRLSYYNEQFF. The CDR3 DNA is TGTGCCAGTAGTATAGATTCTAGACTTAGCTACTACAATGAGCAGTTCTTC.

J is TRBJ2-1 and V is TRBV4-1; the match to TRBD2 covers 10 bases. CDR1 is MGHRA, CDR2 YSYEKL, per germline. The CDR3 length is 15 residues. With V trimmed by 2 bases and J by 10 bases, 8 bases remained unmatched. The CDR3 coding sequence is TGCGCCAGCAGCCAACGACTAGCGGGTCGCGTCGAGCAGTTCTTC. This encodes CASSQRLAGRVEQFF.

This clonotype was detected only a few times. The chain has TRBV20-1 and TRBJ2-7; 9 nucleotides align to TRBD2. The CDR3 totals 16 residues. V gave up 6 bases and J gave up 2 bases; unmatched junction bases: 14. Germline V gene sequence: CDR1 DFQATT, CDR2 SNEGSKA (reference sequence). This chain's CDR3 is CSANTPSGITAYEQYF. The CDR3 nucleotides are TGCAGTGCCAATACTCCTAGCGGGATAACGGCCTACGAGCAGTACTTC.